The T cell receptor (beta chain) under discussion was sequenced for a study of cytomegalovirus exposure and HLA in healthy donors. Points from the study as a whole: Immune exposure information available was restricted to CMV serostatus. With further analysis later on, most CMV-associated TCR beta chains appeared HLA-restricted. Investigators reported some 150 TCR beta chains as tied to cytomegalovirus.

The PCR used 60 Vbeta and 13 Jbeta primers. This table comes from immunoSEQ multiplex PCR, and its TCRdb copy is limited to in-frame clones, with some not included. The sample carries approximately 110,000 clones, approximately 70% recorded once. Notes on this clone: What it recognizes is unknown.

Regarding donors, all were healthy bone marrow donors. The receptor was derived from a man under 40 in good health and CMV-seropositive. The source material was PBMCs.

Here the CDR3 DNA reads TGTGCCAGTACTCTAGCGGGCCGGTCTACCTACAATGAGCAGTTCTTC. Translating gives CASTLAGRSTYNEQFF. The gene calls are TRBV19 and TRBJ2-1, with 8 positions matching TRBD2. The CDR3 is 16 residues long. Trimming took 7 bases from V and 2 from J; bases not matched to a gene: 10. Per germline, CDR1 LNHDA and CDR2 SQIVND (reference sequence).